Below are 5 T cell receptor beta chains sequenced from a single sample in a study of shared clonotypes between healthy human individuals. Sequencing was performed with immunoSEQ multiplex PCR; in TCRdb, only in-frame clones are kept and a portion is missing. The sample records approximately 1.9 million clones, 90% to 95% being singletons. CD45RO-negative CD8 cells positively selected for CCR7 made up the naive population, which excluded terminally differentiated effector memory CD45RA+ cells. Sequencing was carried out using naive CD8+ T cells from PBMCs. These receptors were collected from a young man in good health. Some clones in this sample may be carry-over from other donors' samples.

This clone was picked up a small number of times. CDR3 in DNA: TGTGCCAGCAGCCCCTTTAACCACAGGGTTACCGGGGAGCTGTTTTTT. The encoded protein is CASSPFNHRVTGELFF. The chain joins TRBV5-5 to TRBJ2-2; TRBD1 might be the D (6 bases). The CDR3 loop spans 16 amino acids. Germline V gene data show CDR1 as SGHKS and CDR2 as YYEKEE (reference sequence). V lost 4 bases and J 5 bases, leaving 18 bases between the germline ends.

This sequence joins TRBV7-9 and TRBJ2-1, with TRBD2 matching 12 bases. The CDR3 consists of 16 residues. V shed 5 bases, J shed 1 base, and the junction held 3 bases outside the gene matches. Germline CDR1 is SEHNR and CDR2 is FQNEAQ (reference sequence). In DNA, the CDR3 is TGTGCCAGCAGCCGGACTAGCGGGATGTCCTACAATGAGCAGTTCTTC. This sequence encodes CASSRTSGMSYNEQFF.

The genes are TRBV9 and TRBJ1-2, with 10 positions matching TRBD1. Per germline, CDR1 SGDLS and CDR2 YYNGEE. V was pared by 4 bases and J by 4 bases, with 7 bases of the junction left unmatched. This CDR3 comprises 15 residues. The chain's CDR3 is CASSSPRTGGYGYTF. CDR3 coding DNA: TGTGCCAGCAGCTCACCCCGGACAGGGGGCTATGGCTACACCTTC.

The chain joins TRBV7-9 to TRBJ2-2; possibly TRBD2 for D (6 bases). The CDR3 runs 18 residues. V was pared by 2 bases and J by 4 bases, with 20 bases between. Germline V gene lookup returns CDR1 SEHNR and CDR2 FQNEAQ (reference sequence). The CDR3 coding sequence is TGTGCCAGCAGCTTAACAGTCCGGGAGCTAGAAGGCACCGGGGAGCTGTTTTTT. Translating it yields CASSLTVRELEGTGELFF.

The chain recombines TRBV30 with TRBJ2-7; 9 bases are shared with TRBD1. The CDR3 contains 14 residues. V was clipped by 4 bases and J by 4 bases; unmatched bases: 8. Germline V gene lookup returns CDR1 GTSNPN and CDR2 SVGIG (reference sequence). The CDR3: CAWKKPGQGYEQYF. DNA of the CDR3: TGTGCCTGGAAAAAGCCGGGACAGGGATACGAGCAGTACTTC.